This record covers a single T cell receptor beta chain. Its antigen is undetermined. The source of the sample is a study of cytomegalovirus exposure and HLA in healthy donors. Study observations and caveats: According to an earlier analysis, most TCR beta V segments yielded productive rearrangements about 87% or about 30% of the time.

V was cut by 2 bases and J by 4 bases, with 9 bases left in between. There are 13 residues in the CDR3. Germline-derived CDR1 and CDR2 are MDHEN and SYDVKM. The PCR used 60 Vbeta and 13 Jbeta primers. Profiling relied on immunoSEQ multiplex PCR, and the TCRdb table lists in-frame clones only, not all of them. The ten most abundant clones cover 0.45% to 0.7% of a sample with roughly 80,000 clones. The TCR comes from a man between 50 and 59 years old in good health and CMV-seronegative. The rearrangement links TRBV28 to TRBJ2-7; D gene unclear. The specimen was PBMCs. The DNA for the CDR3 is TGTGCCAGCAGTTTACATGCGCGTTACGAGCAGTACTTC. It specifies CASSLHARYEQYF.